This TCR beta chain was identified in a study of OX40 agonist ivuxolimab in advanced cancers. Assay: immunoSEQ multiplex PCR; the TCRdb copy retains only in-frame clones and omits some. The sample yields some 77,000 clones, around nine tenths seen once. The specimen was CD4+ or CD8+ T cells sorted from blood, collected in a trial of the OX40 agonist ivuxolimab. The TCR was taken from an adult with an advanced solid tumor such as melanoma, head and neck, liver or kidney cancer.

The CDR3 region has the DNA TGTGCCAGCAGCTCCCAAGGGAACACTGAAGCTTTCTTT. Amino acid sequence: CASSSQGNTEAFF. This sequence joins TRBV7-8 and TRBJ1-1; D is undetermined. The ends were cut back, 4 bases at V and 1 base at J, with 7 bases in the middle. The CDR3 is 13 residues long. Looked up from germline, CDR1 is SGHVS and CDR2 is FQNEAQ.